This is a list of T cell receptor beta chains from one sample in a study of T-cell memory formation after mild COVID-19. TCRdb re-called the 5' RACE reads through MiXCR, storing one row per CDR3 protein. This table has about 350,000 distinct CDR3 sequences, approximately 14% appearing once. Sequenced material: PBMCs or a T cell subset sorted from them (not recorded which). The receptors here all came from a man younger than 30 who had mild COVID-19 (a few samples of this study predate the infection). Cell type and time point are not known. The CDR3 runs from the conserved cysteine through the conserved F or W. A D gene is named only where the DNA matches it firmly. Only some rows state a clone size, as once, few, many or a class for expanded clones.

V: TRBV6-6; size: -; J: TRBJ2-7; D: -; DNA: TGTGCCAGCAGTTACGGTCGCACGCAGTACTTC; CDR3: CASSYGRTQYF
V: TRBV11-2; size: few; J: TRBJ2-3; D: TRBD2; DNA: TGTGCCAGCAGCAGACTAGCGGGGGGGTCAATCACAGATACGCAGTATTTT; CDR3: CASSRLAGGSITDTQYF
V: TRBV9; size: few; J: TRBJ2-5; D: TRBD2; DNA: TGTGCCAGCATTAAGCGGGGGGGCCCAGAGACCCAGTACTTC; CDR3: CASIKRGGPETQYF
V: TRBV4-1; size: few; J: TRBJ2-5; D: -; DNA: TGCGCCAGCAGCCCCGATACAGGGTTGGGGGAGACCCAGTACTTC; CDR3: CASSPDTGLGETQYF
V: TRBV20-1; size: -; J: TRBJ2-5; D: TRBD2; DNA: TGCAGTGCTAGTTACGGGAGGCAGACCCAGTACTTC; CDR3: CSASYGRQTQYF
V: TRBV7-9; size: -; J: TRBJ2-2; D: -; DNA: TGTGCCAGCAGGCTCCTGGAGTACACCGGGGAGCTGTTTTTT; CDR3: CASRLLEYTGELFF
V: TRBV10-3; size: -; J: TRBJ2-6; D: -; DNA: TGTGCCATCAGTGAGGGCAGGGGGGCCAACGTCCTGACTTTC; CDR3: CAISEGRGANVLTF
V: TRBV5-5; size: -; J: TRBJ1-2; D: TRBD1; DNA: TGTGCCAGCAGCCCGGTGGGACAGGGGGCTACCGGCTACACCTTC; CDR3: CASSPVGQGATGYTF
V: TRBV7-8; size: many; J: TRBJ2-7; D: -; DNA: TGTGCCAGCAGCCTCAGACCTAAGGGGCCAAGGCCCTACGAGCAGTACTTC; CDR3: CASSLRPKGPRPYEQYF
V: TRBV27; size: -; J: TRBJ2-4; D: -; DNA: TGTGCCAGCAGTTTAACTCGGGGAGACATTCAGTACTTC; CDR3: CASSLTRGDIQYF
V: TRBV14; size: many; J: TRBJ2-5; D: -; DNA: TGTGCCAGCAGCCAAGATCTATGGTTTCAAGAGACCCAGTACTTC; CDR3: CASSQDLWFQETQYF
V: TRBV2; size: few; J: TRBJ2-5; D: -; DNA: TGTGCCAGCAGTGTTGGGTGGGATGCCCAAGACACCCAGTACTTC; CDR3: CASSVGWDAQDTQYF
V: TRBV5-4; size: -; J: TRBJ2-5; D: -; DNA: TGTGCCAGCAGCTTGTCAGGGGTCGGTCGACAAGAGACCCAGTACTTC; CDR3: CASSLSGVGRQETQYF
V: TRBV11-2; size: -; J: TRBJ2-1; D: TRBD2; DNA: TGTGCCAGCAGCTTAGGCGGACTAGGTTACAATGAGCAGTTCTTC; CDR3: CASSLGGLGYNEQFF
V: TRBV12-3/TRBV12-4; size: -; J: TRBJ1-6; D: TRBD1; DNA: TGTGCCAGCAGATTAGCTCAGACAGGGAGGAATTTTAATTCACCCCTCCACTTT; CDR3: CASRLAQTGRNFNSPLHF
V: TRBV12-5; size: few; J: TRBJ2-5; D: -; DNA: TGTGCTAGTGGTTTGGGTGAAAGGGAGACCCAGTACTTC; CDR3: CASGLGERETQYF
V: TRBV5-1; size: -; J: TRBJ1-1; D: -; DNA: TGCGCCAGCAGCTTGGACAGTCACTCTGAAGCTTTCTTT; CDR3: CASSLDSHSEAFF
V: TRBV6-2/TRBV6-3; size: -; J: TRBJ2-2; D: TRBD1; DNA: TGTGCCAGCAGTGGACATCCTCCGGGACAGGGGGTCACCGGGGAGCTGTTTTTT; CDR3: CASSGHPPGQGVTGELFF
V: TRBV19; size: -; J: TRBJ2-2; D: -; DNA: TGTGCCAGTAAGCCTCTCGGGTCCTCGAACACCGGGGAGCTGTTTTTT; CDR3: CASKPLGSSNTGELFF
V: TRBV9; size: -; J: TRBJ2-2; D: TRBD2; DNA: TGTGCCAGCAGCGTAGGAGGAGCGGGGAGCACCGGGGAGCTGTTTTTT; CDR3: CASSVGGAGSTGELFF
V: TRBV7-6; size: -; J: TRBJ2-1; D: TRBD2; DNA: TGTGCCAGCAGCGCCCGGACTAGCGGGGGGCTGAATGAGCAGTTCTTC; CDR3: CASSARTSGGLNEQFF
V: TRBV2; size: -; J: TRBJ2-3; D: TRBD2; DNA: TGTGCCAGCAGGCCAGCGGGGGCTAGCACAGATACGCAGTATTTT; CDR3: CASRPAGASTDTQYF
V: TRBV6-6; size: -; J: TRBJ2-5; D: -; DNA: TGTGCCAGCAGTTACTCACGGTCGGGAGAGACCCAGTACTTC; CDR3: CASSYSRSGETQYF
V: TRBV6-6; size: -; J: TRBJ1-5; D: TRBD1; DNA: TGTGCCAGCAGTTACCGGACAGGGGCCTCGCCGACCCAGCATTTT; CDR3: CASSYRTGASPTQHF
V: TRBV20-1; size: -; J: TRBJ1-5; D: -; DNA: TGCAGTGCTAGAGATAGGTTGTCGAGCAATCAGCCCCAGCATTTT; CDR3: CSARDRLSSNQPQHF
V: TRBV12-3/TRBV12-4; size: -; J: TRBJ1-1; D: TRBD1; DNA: TGTGCCAGCAGAAGACAGGGGGTGAGCACTGAAGCTTTCTTT; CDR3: CASRRQGVSTEAFF
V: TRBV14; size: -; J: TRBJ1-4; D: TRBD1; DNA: TGTGCCAGCAGCCATGTACAGGGGTCGGGGGATGAAAAACTGTTTTTT; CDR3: CASSHVQGSGDEKLFF
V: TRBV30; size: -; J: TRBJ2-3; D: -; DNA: TGTGCCTGGACGAGGGAATCGGCAGATACGCAGTATTTT; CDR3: CAWTRESADTQYF
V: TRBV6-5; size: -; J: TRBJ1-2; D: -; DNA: TGTGCCAGCCGAGGTGGCCGGTATGGCTACACCTTC; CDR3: CASRGGRYGYTF
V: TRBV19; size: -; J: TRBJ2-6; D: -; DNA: TGTGACAGTAGCCGGACCCCACAGGGCACTGGGGCCAACGTCCTGACTTTC; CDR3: CDSSRTPQGTGANVLTF
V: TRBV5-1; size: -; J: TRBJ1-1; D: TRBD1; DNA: TGCGCCAGCAGCTTGGATGCACAGGGGATAGGGACTGAAGCTTTCTTT; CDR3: CASSLDAQGIGTEAFF
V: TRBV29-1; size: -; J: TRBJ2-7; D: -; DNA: TGCAGCGTAGAACCCAGGGATTCCTACGAGCAGTACTTC; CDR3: CSVEPRDSYEQYF
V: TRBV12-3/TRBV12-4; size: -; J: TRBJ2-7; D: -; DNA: TGTGCCAGCAGTCGACGGTCCTACGAGCAGTACTTC; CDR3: CASSRRSYEQYF
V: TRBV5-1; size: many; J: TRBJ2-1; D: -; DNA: TGCGCCAGCAGCTTGGGCGGGGATAATGAGCAGTTCTTC; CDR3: CASSLGGDNEQFF
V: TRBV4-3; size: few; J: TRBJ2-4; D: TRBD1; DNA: TGCGCCAGCAGCCAAGACTCACGGGGACAGGGGCGAAACATTCAGTACTTC; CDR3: CASSQDSRGQGRNIQYF
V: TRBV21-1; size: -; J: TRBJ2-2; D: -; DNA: TGTGCCAGCAGTTGGCCCGGGACAGACAACACCGGGGAGCTGTTTTTT; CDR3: CASSWPGTDNTGELFF
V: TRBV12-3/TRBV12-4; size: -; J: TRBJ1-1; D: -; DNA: TGTGCCAGCAGCCTCCCCCGAGGACCCGCTTTCTTT; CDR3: CASSLPRGPAFF
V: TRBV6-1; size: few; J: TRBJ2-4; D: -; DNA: TGTGCCAGCAGTGAAGCGATTGGGGGGATTCAGTACTTC; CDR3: CASSEAIGGIQYF
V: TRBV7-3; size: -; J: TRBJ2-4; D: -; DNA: TGTGCCAGCAGCTCCGGGGGACTCCGGGACGGCAAAAACATTCAGTACTTC; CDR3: CASSSGGLRDGKNIQYF
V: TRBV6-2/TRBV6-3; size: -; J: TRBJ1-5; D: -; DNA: TGTGCCAGCAGTTACTCTCTGGGACCCTATCAGCCCCAGCATTTT; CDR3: CASSYSLGPYQPQHF
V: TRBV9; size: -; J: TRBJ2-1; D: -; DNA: TGTGCCAGCAGCTCCCAGTCCCAGGGCCATGAGCAGTTCTTC; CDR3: CASSSQSQGHEQFF
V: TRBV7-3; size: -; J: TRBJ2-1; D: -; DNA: TGTGCCAGCAGCTTATCAGCCGACCGGAGCTCCTACAATGAGCAGTTCTTC; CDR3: CASSLSADRSSYNEQFF
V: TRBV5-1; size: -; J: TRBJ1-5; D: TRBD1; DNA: TGCGCCAGCAGCCCCGGAGGGACAGGTTATAGCAATCAGCCCCAGCATTTT; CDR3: CASSPGGTGYSNQPQHF
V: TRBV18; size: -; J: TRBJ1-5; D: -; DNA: TGTGCCAGCTCCCCGTCGGGGGAACAGCCCCAGCATTTT; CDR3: CASSPSGEQPQHF
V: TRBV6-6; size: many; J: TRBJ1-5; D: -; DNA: TGTGCCAGCACCCAGGGTAGTCAGCCCCAGCATTTT; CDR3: CASTQGSQPQHF
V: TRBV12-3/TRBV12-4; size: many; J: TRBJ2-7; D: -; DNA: TGTGCCAGCCAGACTGGACGTGAGCAGTACTTC; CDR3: CASQTGREQYF
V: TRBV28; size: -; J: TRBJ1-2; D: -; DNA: TGTGCCAGCAGTACCGGGCTTAACTATGGCTACACCTTC; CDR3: CASSTGLNYGYTF
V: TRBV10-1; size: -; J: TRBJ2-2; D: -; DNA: TGCGCCAGCAGTGAAGTAGGGCGGGGAATCGGCGGGGAGCTGTTTTTT; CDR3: CASSEVGRGIGGELFF
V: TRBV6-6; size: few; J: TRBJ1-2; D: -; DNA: TGTGCCAGCAGTGCCGTTTTGGGAGAGAACTATGGCTACACCTTC; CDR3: CASSAVLGENYGYTF
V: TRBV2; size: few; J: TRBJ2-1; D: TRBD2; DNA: TGTGCCAGCACCTCGACTAGCGGGGGCGACGTGGACAATGAGCAGTTCTTC; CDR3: CASTSTSGGDVDNEQFF
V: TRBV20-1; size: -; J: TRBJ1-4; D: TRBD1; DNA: TGCAGTGCCCTAGGGGGACAGGGGGCTGAAAAACTGTTTTTT; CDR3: CSALGGQGAEKLFF
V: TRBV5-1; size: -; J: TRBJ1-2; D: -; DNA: TGCGCCAGCAGTCGGGTATCCAACTATGGCTACACCTTC; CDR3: CASSRVSNYGYTF
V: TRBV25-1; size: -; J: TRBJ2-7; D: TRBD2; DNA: TGTGCCAGCAGTAAACCGGCGACTAGCGGGGTCTACGAGCAGTACTTC; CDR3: CASSKPATSGVYEQYF
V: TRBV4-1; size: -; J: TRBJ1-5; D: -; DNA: TGCGCCAGCGGGGACCGCCGCAATCAGCCCCAGCATTTT; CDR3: CASGDRRNQPQHF